This T cell receptor beta chain was profiled in a study of human T cells and chemical hapten exposure. The wider study: Doses of diphenylcyclopropenone went to the patients' scalps weekly throughout the roughly 22-week study.

This clonotype was seen repeatedly, ten times or more. TCRdb fed the RACE reads into MiXCR, producing one record per CDR3 protein. The data show over 300,000 distinct CDR3 sequences, with 5.1% seen just once and 2.6% held by the top ten. Germline V CDR1 and CDR2: DFQATT, SNEGSKA (reference sequence). The CDR3 consists of 16 residues. Trimming removed 5 bases at V and 0 bases at J, with 14 bases between. Regarding time point: pre-sensitization, week 0. Treatment meaning: therapeutic diphenylcyclopropenone sensitization with weekly scalp DPC. The specimen was whole blood, collected in connection with sensitization to the hapten diphenylcyclopropenone (DPC). The receptor was isolated from a woman in her 50s with alopecia areata. Some clones in this sample may be carry-over from other donors' samples. The gene calls are TRBV20-1 and TRBJ2-6, with D hard to call. DNA of the CDR3: TGCAGTGCTTCCAAGCGAGTTGTCTCTGGGGCCAACGTCCTGACTTTC. Translating it yields CSASKRVVSGANVLTF.